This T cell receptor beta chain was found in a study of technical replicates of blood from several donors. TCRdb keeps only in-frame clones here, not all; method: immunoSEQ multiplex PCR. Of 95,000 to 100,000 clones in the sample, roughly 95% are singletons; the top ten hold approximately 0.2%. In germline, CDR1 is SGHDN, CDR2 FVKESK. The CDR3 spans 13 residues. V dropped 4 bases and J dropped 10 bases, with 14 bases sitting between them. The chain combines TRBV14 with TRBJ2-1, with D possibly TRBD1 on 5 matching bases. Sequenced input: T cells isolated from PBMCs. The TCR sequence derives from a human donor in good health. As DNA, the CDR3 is TGTGCCAGCAGCCCGAACCATTACAGGGAGCAGTTCTTC. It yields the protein CASSPNHYREQFF.